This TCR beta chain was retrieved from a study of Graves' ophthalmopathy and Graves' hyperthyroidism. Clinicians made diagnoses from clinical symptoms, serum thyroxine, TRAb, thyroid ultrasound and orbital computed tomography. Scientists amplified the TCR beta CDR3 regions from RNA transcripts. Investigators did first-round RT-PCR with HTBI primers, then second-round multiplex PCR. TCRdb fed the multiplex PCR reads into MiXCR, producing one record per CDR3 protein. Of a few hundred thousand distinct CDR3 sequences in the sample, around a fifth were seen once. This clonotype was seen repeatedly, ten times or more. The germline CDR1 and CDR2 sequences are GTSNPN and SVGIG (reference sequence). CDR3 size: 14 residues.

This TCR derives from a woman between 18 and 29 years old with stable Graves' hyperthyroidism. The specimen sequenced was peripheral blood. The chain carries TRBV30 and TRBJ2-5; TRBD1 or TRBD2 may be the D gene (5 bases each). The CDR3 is CAWLTGALGGTQYF. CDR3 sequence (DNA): TGTGCTTGGCTCACCGGGGCGCTAGGCGGGACCCAGTACTTC.